One TCR beta chain is described in this entry. V shed 2 bases and J shed 4 bases, with 9 bases lying between them. The length of the CDR3 is 14 residues. Germline V gives CDR1 SGHDN, CDR2 FVKESK. Here immunoSEQ multiplex PCR was the method, and the copy in TCRdb shows in-frame clones only, minus some. The sample shows about 44,000 clones, about 72% of them seen only once. This record comes from a study of cytotoxic CD8 clonotypes in ibrutinib-treated CLL. PBMCs that had been cryopreserved were the source of about 2 micrograms of genomic DNA for TCR beta libraries. Sequenced material: PBMCs, taken after 12 months of ibrutinib treatment. The sequence was obtained from a human donor with chronic lymphocytic leukemia. The chain combines TRBV14 with TRBJ1-3; D not resolved. The CDR3 region is CASSQSSWGNTIYF. The CDR3 DNA sequence: TGTGCCAGCAGCCAATCCTCGTGGGGAAACACCATATATTTT.